This TCR beta chain was found in a study of blood T cell repertoires in COVID-19. Overall study context: Acute and convalescent COVID-19 samples came from the United States, Italy and Spain. Sources were T cells, B-cell-depleted T cells, or PBMCs; the material itself was cDNA or gDNA.

Only in-frame clones appear in the TCRdb table, and some are missing; sequencing was by immunoSEQ multiplex PCR. This repertoire shows 180,000 or so clones, about 83% found once; its top ten account for 15% to 20%. V shed 1 base and J 6 bases; nucleotides not matched to a gene: 5. The CDR3 is made up of 15 amino acids. The germline V gene encodes CDR1 SGHNT and CDR2 YENEEA. The chain joins TRBV11-3 to TRBJ2-1; 8 bases align to TRBD1. This TCR derives from a person aged 65-85 years with COVID-19, enrolled during active disease. The sample consisted of peripheral blood. The CDR3 nucleotides read TGTGCCAGCAGCTTAGGAATCGGACAGGGCAATGAGCAGTTCTTC. It encodes CASSLGIGQGNEQFF.